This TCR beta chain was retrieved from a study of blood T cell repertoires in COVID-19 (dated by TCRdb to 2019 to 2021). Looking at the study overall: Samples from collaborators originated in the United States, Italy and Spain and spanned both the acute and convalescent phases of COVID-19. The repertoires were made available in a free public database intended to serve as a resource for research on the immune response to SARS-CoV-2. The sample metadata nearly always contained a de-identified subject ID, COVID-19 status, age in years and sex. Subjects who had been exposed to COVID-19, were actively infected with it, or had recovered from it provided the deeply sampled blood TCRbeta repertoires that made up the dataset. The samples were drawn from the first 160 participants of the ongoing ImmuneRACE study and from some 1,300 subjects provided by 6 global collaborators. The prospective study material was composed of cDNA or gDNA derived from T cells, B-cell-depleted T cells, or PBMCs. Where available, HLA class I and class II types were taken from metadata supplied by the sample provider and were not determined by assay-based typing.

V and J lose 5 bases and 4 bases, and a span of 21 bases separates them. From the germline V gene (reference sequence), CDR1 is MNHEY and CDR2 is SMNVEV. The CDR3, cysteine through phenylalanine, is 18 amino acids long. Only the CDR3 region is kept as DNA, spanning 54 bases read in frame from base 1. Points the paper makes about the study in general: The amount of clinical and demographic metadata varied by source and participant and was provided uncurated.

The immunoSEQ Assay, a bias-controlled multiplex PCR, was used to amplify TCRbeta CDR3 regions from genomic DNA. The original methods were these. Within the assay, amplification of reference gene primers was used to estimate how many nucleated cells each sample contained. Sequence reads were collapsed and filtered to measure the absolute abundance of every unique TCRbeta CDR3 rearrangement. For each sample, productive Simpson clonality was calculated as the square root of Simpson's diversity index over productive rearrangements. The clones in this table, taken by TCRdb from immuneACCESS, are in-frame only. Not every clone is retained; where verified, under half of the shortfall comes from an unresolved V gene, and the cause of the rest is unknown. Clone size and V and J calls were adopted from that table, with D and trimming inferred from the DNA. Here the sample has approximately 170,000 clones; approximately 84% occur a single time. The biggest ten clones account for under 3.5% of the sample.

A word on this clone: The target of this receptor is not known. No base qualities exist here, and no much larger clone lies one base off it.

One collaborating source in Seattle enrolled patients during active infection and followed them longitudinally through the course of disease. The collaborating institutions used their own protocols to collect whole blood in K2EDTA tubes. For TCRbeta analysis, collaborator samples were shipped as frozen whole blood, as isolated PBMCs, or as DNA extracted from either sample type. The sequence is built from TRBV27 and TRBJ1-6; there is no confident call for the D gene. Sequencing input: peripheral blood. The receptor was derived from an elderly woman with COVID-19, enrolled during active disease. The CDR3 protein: CASSTKRGGINYNSPLHF. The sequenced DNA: TGTGCCAGCAGTACCAAACGGGGAGGGATAAATTATAATTCACCCCTCCACTTT.